This TCR beta chain appears in the sequencing data of a study of blood T cell repertoires in COVID-19 (dated by TCRdb to the early 2020s). General notes on the study: Collaborator samples came from the United States, Italy and Spain and covered acute and convalescent phases of COVID-19. The prospective study material was composed of cDNA or gDNA derived from T cells, B-cell-depleted T cells, or PBMCs. The dataset comprised deeply sampled blood TCRbeta repertoires from subjects exposed to, actively infected with, or recovered from COVID-19. The repertoires were released in a freely available public database intended as a resource for research on the immune response to SARS-CoV-2. The samples were drawn from the first 160 participants of the ongoing ImmuneRACE study and from more than 1,000 subjects provided by 6 global collaborators. Sample metadata almost always included a de-identified subject ID, COVID-19 status, age in years and sex. Where HLA class I and class II types were available, the types were taken from metadata supplied by the sample provider, not from assay-based typing.

Relative to germline, V is missing 7 bases and J is missing 7 bases, with 11 bases of the junction outside any gene match. Taken from cysteine to phenylalanine, the CDR3 has 15 residues. CDR3 DNA is the only sequence kept; it has 45 bases, read in frame from the first base. CDR1 and CDR2, per the germline V gene (reference sequence), are LNHDA and SQIVND. Turning to this clone: Its antigen has not been determined. Base qualities are missing; no much larger clone stands one base away.

Findings and caveats that apply to the study as a whole: The amount of clinical and demographic metadata varied by source and participant and was provided uncurated.

TCRbeta CDR3 regions were amplified from genomic DNA using the immunoSEQ Assay, a bias-controlled multiplex PCR. The paper's data handling went like this. The number of nucleated cells in each sample was estimated by amplification of reference gene primers within the assay. To quantify the absolute abundance of each unique TCRbeta CDR3 rearrangement, sequence reads were collapsed and filtered. For each sample, productive Simpson clonality was calculated by taking the square root of Simpson's diversity index across productive rearrangements. TCRdb carries this immuneACCESS record with in-frame sequences only. Its versions omit some clonotypes, under half of them owing to an unresolved V gene in the studies checked, with the rest unexplained. V, J and clone size reflect that table, while D and trimming were determined from the DNA. The sample contains approximately 190,000 clones, over 70% of them found a single time. The biggest ten clones account for approximately 6.9% of the sample.

The collaborating institutions used their own protocols to collect whole blood in K2EDTA tubes. For TCRbeta analysis, collaborators shipped samples as frozen whole blood, isolated PBMCs, or DNA extracted from either of those sample types. The chain joins TRBV19 to TRBJ2-1, with 9 junctional bases fitting TRBD2. Sequenced material: peripheral blood. This sequence originates from a man in his sixties with acute or convalescent COVID-19. The CDR3 in this case is CASMAAGGRWNEQFF. The nucleotide sequence is TGTGCCAGTATGGCAGCGGGGGGTCGGTGGAATGAGCAGTTCTTC.